This TCR beta chain was retrieved from a study of siplizumab effects on memory and regulatory T cells. Coculturing at 37°C lasted around 6 days for the mixed lymphocyte reaction cells. The germline gives CDR1 MNHEY, CDR2 SMNVEV (reference sequence). The CDR3 loop spans 13 amino acids. V was clipped by 1 base and J by 6 bases, with 7 bases between them. Notes on the study in general: Of the proliferating CD4+ or CD8+ clones, roughly 75-95% lacked a naive or memory phenotype that could be assigned. Naive T cells appeared more diverse than memory cells and seemed to be major alloresponse contributors. Controls had about 29% Treg-derived mappable alloreactive CD4+ clones on average, versus roughly 70% with siplizumab.

On this clone itself: As yet, its antigen is unknown.

Assaying covered about 99,000 TCR templates per sample. Sequencing used immunoSEQ multiplex PCR; TCRdb keeps in-frame clones, though not all of them. The sample lists around 13,000 clones; less than 40% were seen once. This chain links TRBV27 with TRBJ1-5, with D unresolved. Input material: CFSE-low (dividing) CD8+ T cells sorted from an allogeneic mixed lymphocyte reaction. This sequence originates from a human donor in good health; the cells came from an allogeneic mixed lymphocyte reaction. For the CDR3, the DNA is TGTGCCAGCAGTTTATGGAGGAGTCAGCCCCAGCATTTT. This encodes CASSLWRSQPQHF.